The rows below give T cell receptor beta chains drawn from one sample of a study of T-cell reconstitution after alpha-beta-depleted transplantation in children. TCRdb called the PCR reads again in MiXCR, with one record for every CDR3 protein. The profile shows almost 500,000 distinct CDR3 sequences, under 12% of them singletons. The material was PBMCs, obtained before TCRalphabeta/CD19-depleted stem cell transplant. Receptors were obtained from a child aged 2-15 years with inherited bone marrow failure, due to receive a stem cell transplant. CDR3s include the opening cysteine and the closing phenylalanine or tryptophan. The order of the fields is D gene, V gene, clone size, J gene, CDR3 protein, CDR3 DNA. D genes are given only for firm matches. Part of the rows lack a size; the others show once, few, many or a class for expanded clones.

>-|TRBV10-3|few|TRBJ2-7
CAADSGTFSYEQYF
TGTGCCGCCGACTCCGGGACTTTTTCCTACGAGCAGTACTTC
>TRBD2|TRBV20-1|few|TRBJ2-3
CSAPGMTSGKLGTDTQYF
TGCAGTGCCCCCGGAATGACTAGCGGGAAACTGGGCACAGATACGCAGTATTTT
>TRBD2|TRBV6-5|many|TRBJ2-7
CASSPLAGFSYEQYF
TGTGCCAGCAGTCCCCTAGCGGGTTTCTCCTACGAGCAGTACTTC
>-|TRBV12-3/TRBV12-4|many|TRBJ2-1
CASSFSFRNSNEQFF
TGTGCCAGCAGTTTCTCTTTCCGGAACTCCAATGAGCAGTTCTTC
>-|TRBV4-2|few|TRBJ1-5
CASSQADRYRIQPQHF
TGTGCCAGCAGCCAAGCTGACAGGTATAGAATTCAGCCCCAGCATTTT
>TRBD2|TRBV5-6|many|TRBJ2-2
CASSWWTSGTGPGELFF
TGTGCCAGCAGCTGGTGGACTAGCGGGACAGGTCCCGGGGAGCTGTTTTTT
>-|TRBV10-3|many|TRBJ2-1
CAISESGVTGGNEQFF
TGTGCCATCAGTGAGTCAGGGGTGACAGGAGGAAATGAGCAGTTCTTC
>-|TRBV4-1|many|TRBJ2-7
CASSHVLAYKYEQYF
TGCGCCAGCAGCCACGTATTGGCCTACAAGTACGAGCAGTACTTC
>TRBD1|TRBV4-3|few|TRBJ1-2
CASSQVGTGGGYTF
TGCGCCAGCAGCCAAGTAGGGACAGGAGGGGGCTACACCTTC
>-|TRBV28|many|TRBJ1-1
CASSARDTEAFF
TGTGCCAGCAGTGCCAGGGACACTGAAGCTTTCTTT
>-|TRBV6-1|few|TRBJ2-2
CASSVPRGAGANTGELFF
TGTGCCAGCAGTGTTCCCCGGGGGGCGGGGGCGAACACCGGGGAGCTGTTTTTT
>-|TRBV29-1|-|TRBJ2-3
CSVGTGTADTQYF
TGCAGCGTTGGTACTGGGACGGCAGATACGCAGTATTTT
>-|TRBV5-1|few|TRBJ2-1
CASSLEAAGSSYNEQFF
TGCGCCAGCAGCTTGGAGGCGGCGGGGAGCTCCTACAATGAGCAGTTCTTC
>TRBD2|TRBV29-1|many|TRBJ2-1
CSVEALTSGAYNEQFF
TGCAGCGTTGAAGCTTTAACTAGCGGCGCTTACAATGAGCAGTTCTTC
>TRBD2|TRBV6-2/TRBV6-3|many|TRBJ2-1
CASAGLAGEQFF
TGTGCCAGTGCCGGACTAGCGGGAGAGCAGTTCTTC
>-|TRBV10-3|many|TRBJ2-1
CAISTASSYNEQFF
TGTGCCATCAGCACGGCGAGCTCCTACAATGAGCAGTTCTTC
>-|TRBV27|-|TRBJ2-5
CASSLYLAPKETQYF
TGTGCCAGCAGTTTGTATCTAGCCCCCAAAGAGACCCAGTACTTC
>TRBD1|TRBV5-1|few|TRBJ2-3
CASTRDSSTDTQYF
TGCGCCAGCACCCGGGACAGTTCGACAGATACGCAGTATTTT
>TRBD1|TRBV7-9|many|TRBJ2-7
CASSLGQGAIYEQYF
TGTGCCAGCAGCTTAGGACAGGGGGCAATCTACGAGCAGTACTTC
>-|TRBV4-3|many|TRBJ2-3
CASSQDRATSSSTDTQYF
TGCGCCAGCAGCCAAGATCGGGCCACTAGCAGCAGCACAGATACGCAGTATTTT
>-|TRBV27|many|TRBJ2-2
CASKLWGGNTGELFF
TGTGCCAGCAAGTTGTGGGGGGGCAACACCGGGGAGCTGTTTTTT
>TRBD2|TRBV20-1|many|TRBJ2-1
CSAVGRLAGGPVTYNEQFF
TGCAGTGCAGTAGGAAGACTAGCGGGAGGGCCGGTTACCTACAATGAGCAGTTCTTC
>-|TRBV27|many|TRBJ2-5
CASSGRLGQTQYF
TGTGCCAGCAGTGGTCGACTAGGCCAGACCCAGTACTTC
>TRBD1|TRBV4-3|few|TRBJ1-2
CASSEDPTGVMGPLGYTF
TGCGCCAGCAGCGAAGACCCGACAGGGGTAATGGGTCCTCTTGGCTACACCTTC
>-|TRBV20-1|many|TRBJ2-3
CSARDPLAQGTQYF
TGCAGTGCTAGAGATCCCCTAGCGCAGGGTACGCAGTATTTT
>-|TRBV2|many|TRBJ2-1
CASNGDFSYNEQFF
TGTGCCAGCAATGGGGACTTCTCCTACAATGAGCAGTTCTTC
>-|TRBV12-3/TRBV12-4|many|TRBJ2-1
CASSFVGDYEQFF
TGTGCCAGCAGTTTTGTTGGTGACTATGAGCAGTTCTTC
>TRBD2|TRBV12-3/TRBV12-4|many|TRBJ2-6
CASSFESYGGLISGANVLTF
TGTGCCAGCAGTTTTGAGTCGTACGGGGGGTTAATCTCTGGGGCCAACGTCCTGACTTTC
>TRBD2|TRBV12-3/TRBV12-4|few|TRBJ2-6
CASSSGLAESSGANVLTF
TGTGCCAGCAGTTCCGGACTAGCGGAAAGCTCTGGGGCCAACGTCCTGACTTTC
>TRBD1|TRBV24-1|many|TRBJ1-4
CATSLGTELFF
TGTGCCACCAGTCTGGGGACAGAACTGTTTTTT
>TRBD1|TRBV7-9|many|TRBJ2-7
CASSLGQGIIYEQYF
TGTGCCAGCAGCCTAGGACAGGGGATAATCTACGAGCAGTACTTC
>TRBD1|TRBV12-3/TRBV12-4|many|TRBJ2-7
CASSLTGQAYEQYF
TGTGCCAGCAGTTTAACGGGACAGGCCTACGAGCAGTACTTC
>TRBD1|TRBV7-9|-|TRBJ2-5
CASSDDTTGQETQYF
TGTGCCAGCAGCGACGATACGACAGGGCAAGAGACCCAGTACTTC
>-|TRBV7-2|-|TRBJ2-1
CASSSYQEFQQFF
TGTGCCAGCAGCTCCTATCAAGAATTTCAGCAGTTCTTC
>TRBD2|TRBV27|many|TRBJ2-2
CASGFPSGRARTGELFF
TGTGCCAGCGGATTTCCTAGCGGGAGGGCCCGAACCGGGGAGCTGTTTTTT
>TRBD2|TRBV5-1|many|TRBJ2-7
CASSLAPASGRYYEQYF
TGCGCCAGCAGCTTGGCCCCAGCTAGCGGGAGGTACTACGAGCAGTACTTC
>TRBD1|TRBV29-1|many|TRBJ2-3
CSVESTGVSTDTQYF
TGCAGCGTTGAGTCTACAGGGGTTAGCACAGATACGCAGTATTTT
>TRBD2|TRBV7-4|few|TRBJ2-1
CASSRPGGGRRYNEQFF
TGTGCCAGCAGTCGCCCCGGGGGGGGGAGAAGATACAATGAGCAGTTCTTC
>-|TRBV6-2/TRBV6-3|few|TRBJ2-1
CASSYPLTYNEQFF
TGTGCCAGCAGTTACCCCCTAACCTACAATGAGCAGTTCTTC
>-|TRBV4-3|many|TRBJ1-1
CASSQDPADNTEAFF
TGCGCCAGCAGCCAAGATCCCGCCGACAACACTGAAGCTTTCTTT
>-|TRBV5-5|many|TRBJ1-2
CASSLGSYGYTF
TGTGCCAGCAGCTTGGGCAGCTATGGCTACACCTTC
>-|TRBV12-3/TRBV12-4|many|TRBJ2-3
CASSLAFPTDTQYF
TGTGCCAGCAGTTTAGCGTTCCCCACAGATACGCAGTATTTT
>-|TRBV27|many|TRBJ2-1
CASSPWGGEQFF
TGTGCCAGCAGTCCCTGGGGGGGCGAGCAGTTCTTC
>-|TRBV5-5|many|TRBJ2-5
CASTQWGVETQYF
TGTGCCAGCACCCAATGGGGGGTCGAGACCCAGTACTTC
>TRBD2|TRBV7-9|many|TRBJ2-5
CASSTGLAGAGETQYF
TGTGCCAGCAGCACGGGACTAGCGGGAGCAGGAGAGACCCAGTACTTC
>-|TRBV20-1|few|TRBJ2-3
CSAGRERQYF
TGCAGTGCTGGTCGGGAGAGGCAGTATTTT
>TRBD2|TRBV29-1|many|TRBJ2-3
CSVEVGTSAGTDTQYF
TGCAGCGTTGAAGTAGGGACTAGCGCAGGCACAGATACGCAGTATTTT
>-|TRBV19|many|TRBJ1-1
CASSIGQPGNTEAFF
TGTGCCAGTAGCATAGGCCAACCGGGGAACACTGAAGCTTTCTTT
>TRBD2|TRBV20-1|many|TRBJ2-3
CSASGRGGTDTQYF
TGCAGTGCTAGCGGGAGGGGTGGCACAGATACGCAGTATTTT